This entry features one T cell receptor (beta chain) sequence. V was clipped by 3 bases and J by 0 bases; unmatched bases: 6. This CDR3 contains 19 residues. In germline, CDR1 is MNHEY, CDR2 SMNVEV (reference sequence). The data stem from a study of blood T cell repertoires in COVID-19. Overall study context: From T cells, B-cell-depleted T cells, or PBMCs came the material, which was cDNA or gDNA.

In the authors' methods: Amplification of reference gene primers provided the estimated nucleated cell counts. Profiled with immunoSEQ multiplex PCR; TCRdb holds only in-frame clones, not every one. V and J calls and clone size are those listed in that table; D and trimming were worked out from the DNA. The profile shows around 75,000 clones, 88% of them singletons. This TCR derives from a human donor in a cohort sampled during active COVID-19. The chain recombines TRBV27 with TRBJ1-6; 12 bases align to TRBD1. Material for sequencing was peripheral blood. CDR3 nucleotides: TGTGCCAGCAGTTTCACCGGGACAGGGGGCTTCTCCTATAATTCACCCCTCCACTTT. Translating gives CASSFTGTGGFSYNSPLHF.